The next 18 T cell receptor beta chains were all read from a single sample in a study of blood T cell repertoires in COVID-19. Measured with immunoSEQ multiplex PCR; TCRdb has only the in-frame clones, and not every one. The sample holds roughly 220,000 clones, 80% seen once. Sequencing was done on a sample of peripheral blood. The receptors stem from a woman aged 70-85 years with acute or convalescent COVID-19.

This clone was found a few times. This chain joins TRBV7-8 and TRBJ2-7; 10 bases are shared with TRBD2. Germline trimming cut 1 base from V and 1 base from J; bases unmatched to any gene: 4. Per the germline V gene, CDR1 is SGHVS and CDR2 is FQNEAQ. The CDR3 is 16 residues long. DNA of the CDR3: TGTGCCAGCAGCTTAGGAGCTAGCGGGAGATCCTACGAGCAGTACTTC. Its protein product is CASSLGASGRSYEQYF.

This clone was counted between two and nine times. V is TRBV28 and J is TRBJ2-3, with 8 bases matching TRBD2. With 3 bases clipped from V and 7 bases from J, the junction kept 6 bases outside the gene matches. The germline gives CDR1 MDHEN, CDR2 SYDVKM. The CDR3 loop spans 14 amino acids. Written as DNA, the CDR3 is TGTGCCAGCAGTTTCGACAGCGGGAGTTATACGCAGTATTTT. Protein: CASSFDSGSYTQYF.

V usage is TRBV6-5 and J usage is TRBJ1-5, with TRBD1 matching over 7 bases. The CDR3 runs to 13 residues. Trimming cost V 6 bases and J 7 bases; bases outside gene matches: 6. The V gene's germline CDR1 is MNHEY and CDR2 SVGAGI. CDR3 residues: CASSTDRDQPQHF. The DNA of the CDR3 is TGTGCCAGCAGCACCGACAGGGACCAGCCCCAGCATTTT.

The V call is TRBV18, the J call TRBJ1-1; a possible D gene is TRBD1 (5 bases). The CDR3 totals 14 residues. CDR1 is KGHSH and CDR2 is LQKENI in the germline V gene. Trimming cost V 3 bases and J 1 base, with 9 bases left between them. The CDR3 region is CASSPQTGNTEAFF. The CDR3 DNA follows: TGTGCCAGCTCACCGCAAACAGGGAACACTGAAGCTTTCTTT.

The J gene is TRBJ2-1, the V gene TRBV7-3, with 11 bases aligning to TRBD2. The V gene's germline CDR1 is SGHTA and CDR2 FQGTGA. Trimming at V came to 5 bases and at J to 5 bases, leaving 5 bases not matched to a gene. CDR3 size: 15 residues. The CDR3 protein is CASSRGTSGNNEQFF. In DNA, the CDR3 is TGTGCCAGCAGCCGAGGGACTAGCGGTAACAATGAGCAGTTCTTC.

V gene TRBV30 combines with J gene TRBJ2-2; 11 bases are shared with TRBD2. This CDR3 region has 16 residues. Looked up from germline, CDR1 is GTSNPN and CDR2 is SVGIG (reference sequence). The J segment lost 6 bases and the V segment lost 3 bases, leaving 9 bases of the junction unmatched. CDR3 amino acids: CAWRATSGRFAGELFF. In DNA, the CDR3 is TGTGCCTGGAGAGCTACTAGCGGGAGATTTGCCGGGGAGCTGTTTTTT.

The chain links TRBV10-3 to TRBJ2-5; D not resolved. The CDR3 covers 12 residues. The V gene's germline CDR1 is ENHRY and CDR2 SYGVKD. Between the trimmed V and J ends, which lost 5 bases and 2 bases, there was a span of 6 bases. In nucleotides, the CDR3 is TGTGCCATCAGTCAGGTTCAAGAGACCCAGTACTTC. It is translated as CAISQVQETQYF.

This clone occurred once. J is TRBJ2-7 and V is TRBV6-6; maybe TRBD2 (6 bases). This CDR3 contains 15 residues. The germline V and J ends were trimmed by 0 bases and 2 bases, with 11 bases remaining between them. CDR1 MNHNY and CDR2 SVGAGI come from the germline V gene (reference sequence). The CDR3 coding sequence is TGTGCCAGCAGTTACTCCGCGGGATCGGCCTACGAGCAGTACTTC. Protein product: CASSYSAGSAYEQYF.

CDR3 loop: CAISKGTSVGKNIQYF. CDR3 nucleotides: TGTGCCATCAGTAAAGGGACTAGCGTAGGCAAAAACATTCAGTACTTC. The V gene is TRBV10-3, the J gene TRBJ2-4; 10 nucleotides align to TRBD2. The CDR3 totals 16 residues. The trim removed 5 bases at V and 3 bases at J, leaving 7 bases unmatched. The germline CDR1 and CDR2 sequences are ENHRY and SYGVKD.

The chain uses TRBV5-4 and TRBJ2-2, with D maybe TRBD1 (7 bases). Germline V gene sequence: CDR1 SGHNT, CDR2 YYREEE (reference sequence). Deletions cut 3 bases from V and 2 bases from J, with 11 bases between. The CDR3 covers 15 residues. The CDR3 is CASSWRDRNTGELFF. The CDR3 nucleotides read TGTGCCAGCAGCTGGAGGGACAGAAACACCGGGGAGCTGTTTTTT. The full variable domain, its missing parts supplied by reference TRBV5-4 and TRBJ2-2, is ETGVTQSPTHLIKTRGQQVTLRCSSQSGHNTVSWYQQALGQGPQFIFQYYREEENGRGNFPPRFSGLQFPNYSSELNVNALELDDSALYLCASSWRDRNTGELFFGEGSRLTVL.

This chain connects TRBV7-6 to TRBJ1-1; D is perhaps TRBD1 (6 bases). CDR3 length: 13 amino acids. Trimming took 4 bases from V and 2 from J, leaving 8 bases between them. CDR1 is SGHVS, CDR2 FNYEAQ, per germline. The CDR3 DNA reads TGTGCCAGCAGCTCACAGGGAAACACTGAAGCTTTCTTT. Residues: CASSSQGNTEAFF.

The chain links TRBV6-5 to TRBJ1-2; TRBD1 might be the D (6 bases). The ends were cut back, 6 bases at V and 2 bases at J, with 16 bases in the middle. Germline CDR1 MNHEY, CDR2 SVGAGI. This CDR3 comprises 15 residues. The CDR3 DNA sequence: TGTGCCAGCAGCGTCAAACAGGGTTCCAACTATGGCTACACCTTC. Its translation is CASSVKQGSNYGYTF.

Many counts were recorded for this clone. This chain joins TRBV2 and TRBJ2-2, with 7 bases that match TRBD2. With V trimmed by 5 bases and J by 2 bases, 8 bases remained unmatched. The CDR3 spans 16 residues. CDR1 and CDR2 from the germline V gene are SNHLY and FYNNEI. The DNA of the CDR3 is TGTGCCAGCAGTAATTCACGACTAGCCAACACCGGGGAGCTGTTTTTT. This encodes CASSNSRLANTGELFF.

CDR3 protein: CASSFDRNYGYTF. CDR3 coding DNA: TGTGCCAGCAGCTTCGACAGGAACTATGGCTACACCTTC. V and J are TRBV7-9 and TRBJ1-2; tentatively, D is TRBD1 (6 bases). The V and J ends lost 3 bases and 2 bases respectively, with 7 bases between them. CDR1 is SEHNR and CDR2 is FQNEAQ in the germline V gene (reference sequence). This CDR3 contains 13 residues.

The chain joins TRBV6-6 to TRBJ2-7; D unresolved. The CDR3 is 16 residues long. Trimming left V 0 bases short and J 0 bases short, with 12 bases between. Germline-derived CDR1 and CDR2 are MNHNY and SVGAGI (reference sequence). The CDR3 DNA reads TGTGCCAGCAGTTACTCAAGTGGCCAGGTCTCCTACGAGCAGTACTTC. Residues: CASSYSSGQVSYEQYF.

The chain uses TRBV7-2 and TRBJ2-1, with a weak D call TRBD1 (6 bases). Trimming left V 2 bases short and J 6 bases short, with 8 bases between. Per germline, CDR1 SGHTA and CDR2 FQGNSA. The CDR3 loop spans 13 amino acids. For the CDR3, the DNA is TGTGCCAGCAGCTTAACAGGGACCAATGAGCAGTTCTTC. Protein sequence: CASSLTGTNEQFF.

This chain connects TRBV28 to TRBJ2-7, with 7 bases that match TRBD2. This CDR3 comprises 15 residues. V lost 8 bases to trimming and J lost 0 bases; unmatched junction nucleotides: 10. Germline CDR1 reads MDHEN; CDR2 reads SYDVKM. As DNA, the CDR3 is TGTGCCAGCCGAACGGGGGGAGATAGCTCCTACGAGCAGTACTTC. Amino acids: CASRTGGDSSYEQYF.

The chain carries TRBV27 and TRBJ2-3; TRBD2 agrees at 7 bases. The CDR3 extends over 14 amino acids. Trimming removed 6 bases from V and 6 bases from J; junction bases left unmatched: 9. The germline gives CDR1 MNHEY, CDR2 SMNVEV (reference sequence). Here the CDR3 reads CASRVGRQSDTQYF. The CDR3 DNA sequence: TGTGCCAGCAGGGTCGGGAGGCAGTCGGATACGCAGTATTTT.